Listed below are T cell receptor beta chains from one sample, sequenced in a study of blood T cell repertoires in COVID-19. TCRdb's table, derived via immunoSEQ multiplex PCR, lists solely in-frame clones and lacks some. The table includes 60,000 to 70,000 clones, almost 90% detected once. Sequences were obtained from peripheral blood. All receptors derive from a woman aged 80 or older with active COVID-19. CDR3s include the opening cysteine and the closing phenylalanine or tryptophan. The D gene is left open where the match is weak. Rows may omit the clone size; those that give it use once, few, many or a size class.

D: NA
V: TRBV5-1
size: NA
J: TRBJ1-1
DNA: TGCGCCAGCAGCGTGACAGTGAACACTGAAGCTTTCTTT
CDR3: CASSVTVNTEAFF

D: NA
V: TRBV7-8
size: NA
J: TRBJ1-1
DNA: TGTGCCAGCAGCTTAGCGGTGACAAGTGAAGCTTTCTTT
CDR3: CASSLAVTSEAFF

D: NA
V: TRBV6-2/TRBV6-3
size: NA
J: TRBJ1-2
DNA: TGTGCCAGCAGTTACGGGGGCGCGTATGGCTACACCTTC
CDR3: CASSYGGAYGYTF

D: TRBD1
V: TRBV2
size: NA
J: TRBJ1-3
DNA: TGTGCCAGCAAAGAGGGGGCACTGAGCTCTGGAAACACCATATATTTT
CDR3: CASKEGALSSGNTIYF

D: TRBD2
V: TRBV15
size: NA
J: TRBJ2-3
DNA: TGTGCCACCAGCAGGCCGGGACTAGCGGGGGCAAGTACGCAGTATTTT
CDR3: CATSRPGLAGASTQYF

D: TRBD1
V: TRBV28
size: few
J: TRBJ1-2
DNA: TGTGCCAGCAGTTCCCGTCGACAGGGTCGCTATGGCTACACCTTC
CDR3: CASSSRRQGRYGYTF

D: TRBD1
V: TRBV28
size: NA
J: TRBJ1-5
DNA: TGTGCCAGCAACGCTCCGGACAGGGTAGATCAGCCCCAGCATTTT
CDR3: CASNAPDRVDQPQHF

D: TRBD1
V: TRBV5-1
size: NA
J: TRBJ2-7
DNA: TGCGCCAGCAGCTTGCAGGGGGCGGCCTACGAGCAGTACTTC
CDR3: CASSLQGAAYEQYF

D: TRBD2
V: TRBV10-3
size: NA
J: TRBJ2-2
DNA: TGTGCCATCAGTGCCTCTAGCGGGGCAACCGGGGAGCTGTTTTTT
CDR3: CAISASSGATGELFF

D: TRBD1
V: TRBV11-2
size: NA
J: TRBJ2-7
DNA: TGTGCCAGCAAGCCCACAGGGGATCACGAGCAGTACTTC
CDR3: CASKPTGDHEQYF

D: TRBD2
V: TRBV28
size: NA
J: TRBJ2-2
DNA: TGTGCCAGCAGAACGGGGGGGAACACCGGGGAGCTGTTTTTT
CDR3: CASRTGGNTGELFF

D: NA
V: TRBV6-1
size: once
J: TRBJ2-1
DNA: TGTGCCAGCAGTGAAGTCCAGGGGCCCTACAATGAGCAGTTCTTC
CDR3: CASSEVQGPYNEQFF

D: NA
V: TRBV7-9
size: NA
J: TRBJ2-1
DNA: TGTGCCAGCAGCTTAGCAGCGGGCAATGAGCAGTTCTTC
CDR3: CASSLAAGNEQFF

D: TRBD2
V: TRBV6-6
size: NA
J: TRBJ2-1
DNA: TGTGCCAGCTCAATGGCGGGGGGGCTCAATGAGCAGTTCTTC
CDR3: CASSMAGGLNEQFF

D: TRBD2
V: TRBV2
size: NA
J: TRBJ2-7
DNA: TGTGCCAGCCTCCCAGCCATAGCGGGGTCCAGGCACTTC
CDR3: CASLPAIAGSRHF

D: NA
V: TRBV25-1
size: few
J: TRBJ2-3
DNA: TGTGCCAGCAGTGTGACGGGGAGCACAGATACGCAGTATTTT
CDR3: CASSVTGSTDTQYF

D: NA
V: TRBV27
size: NA
J: TRBJ2-7
DNA: TGTGCCAGCAGATCACACGGGGGTTCCTACGAGCAGTACTTC
CDR3: CASRSHGGSYEQYF

D: NA
V: TRBV6-5
size: NA
J: TRBJ2-7
DNA: TGTGCCAGCAGCCCCCGGCGGCAGATCTCCTACGAGCAGTACTTC
CDR3: CASSPRRQISYEQYF

D: NA
V: TRBV7-9
size: NA
J: TRBJ1-1
DNA: TGTGCCAGCAGCCGACAAGGATTCGGCACTGAAGCTTTCTTT
CDR3: CASSRQGFGTEAFF

D: NA
V: TRBV11-2
size: NA
J: TRBJ2-2
DNA: TGTGCCAGCAGCCCTTGGGCAGGCACCGGGGAGCTGTTTTTT
CDR3: CASSPWAGTGELFF

D: TRBD2
V: TRBV5-1
size: NA
J: TRBJ2-7
DNA: TGCGCCAGCAGCGCCGGGACTAGCGGAATCTACGAGCAGTACTTC
CDR3: CASSAGTSGIYEQYF

D: TRBD1
V: TRBV7-2
size: NA
J: TRBJ1-5
DNA: TGTGCCAGCAGCTTAAACAGGGGTTGGGAGCCCCAGCATTTT
CDR3: CASSLNRGWEPQHF

D: TRBD1
V: TRBV10-3
size: NA
J: TRBJ2-7
DNA: TGTGCCATCAGTGAGTCGGGCAGGGGGCCAAGGGACTCCTACGAGCAGTACTTC
CDR3: CAISESGRGPRDSYEQYF

D: TRBD2
V: TRBV5-5
size: few
J: TRBJ2-7
DNA: TGTGCCAGCAGCAGGGAGGGAGGGAGCTCCTACGAGCAGTACTTC
CDR3: CASSREGGSSYEQYF

D: TRBD1
V: TRBV7-2
size: NA
J: TRBJ2-7
DNA: TGTGCCAGCAGCTTAGCGTATGGGTCAGGGGGCGCGGGGGAGCAGTACTTC
CDR3: CASSLAYGSGGAGEQYF

D: TRBD2
V: TRBV4-2
size: NA
J: TRBJ2-5
DNA: TGTGCCAGCAGCCAAATGGGACTAGCGGGGGGGAGAGAGACCCAGTACTTC
CDR3: CASSQMGLAGGRETQYF

D: NA
V: TRBV3-1/TRBV3-2
size: NA
J: TRBJ1-6
DNA: TGTGCCAGCAGCCAAGAATCGGAGAATGGCCTCCACTTT
CDR3: CASSQESENGLHF

D: TRBD1
V: TRBV11-1
size: NA
J: TRBJ2-5
DNA: TGTGCCAGCAGCAATAGACAGGGTGGGGAGACCCAGTACTTC
CDR3: CASSNRQGGETQYF

D: TRBD1
V: TRBV7-3
size: NA
J: TRBJ2-3
DNA: TGTGCCAGCAGCCCGGACAGGATAACCACAGATACGCAGTATTTT
CDR3: CASSPDRITTDTQYF

D: NA
V: TRBV7-2
size: NA
J: TRBJ2-7
DNA: TGTGCCAGCAGCTCTCTGGGAGCGGCGAACTACGAGCAGTACTTC
CDR3: CASSSLGAANYEQYF

D: TRBD2
V: TRBV19
size: few
J: TRBJ2-7
DNA: TGTGCCAGTAGTACGGGACTAGCCGGCGAGCAGTACTTC
CDR3: CASSTGLAGEQYF

D: TRBD1
V: TRBV29-1
size: NA
J: TRBJ1-3
DNA: TGCAGCGTTTCCGACAGGGCCGGAAACACCATATATTTT
CDR3: CSVSDRAGNTIYF

D: TRBD2
V: TRBV7-9
size: NA
J: TRBJ2-5
DNA: TGTGCCAGCAGCAATCTAGCGGGTCAAGAGACCCAGTACTTC
CDR3: CASSNLAGQETQYF

D: NA
V: TRBV10-3
size: NA
J: TRBJ2-6
DNA: TGTGCCATCAGTGATGTCCGCTCTGGGGCCAACGTCCTGACTTTC
CDR3: CAISDVRSGANVLTF

D: TRBD2
V: TRBV24-1
size: NA
J: TRBJ2-7
DNA: TGTGCCACCAGTGATTCAATCCTAGCGGGGGGCTCCTACGAGCAGTACTTC
CDR3: CATSDSILAGGSYEQYF

D: NA
V: TRBV2
size: NA
J: TRBJ2-2
DNA: TGTGCCAGCAGTGAACAGGGCGCTCGGGGGGAGCTGTTTTTT
CDR3: CASSEQGARGELFF

D: TRBD1
V: TRBV28
size: NA
J: TRBJ2-1
DNA: TGTGCCAGCAGTTTTCGAAGGGGGCTAAGGGAGCAGTTCTTC
CDR3: CASSFRRGLREQFF

D: NA
V: TRBV19
size: NA
J: TRBJ1-2
DNA: TGTGCCAGTAGCACGGACTTTCGCTATGGCTACACCTTC
CDR3: CASSTDFRYGYTF

D: NA
V: TRBV6-6
size: NA
J: TRBJ2-7
DNA: TGTGCCAGCAGTGCCCCGGAGGGTAGCGAGCAGTACTTC
CDR3: CASSAPEGSEQYF

D: TRBD2
V: TRBV3-1/TRBV3-2
size: NA
J: TRBJ2-3
DNA: TGTGCCAGCAGCCAAGGACCCATACTAGCGGGGGGAGTAGATACGCAGTATTTT
CDR3: CASSQGPILAGGVDTQYF

D: TRBD1
V: TRBV4-1
size: NA
J: TRBJ2-7
DNA: TGCGCCAGCAGCCAAGTTGGGTGGCCGGCAGGGGGCCACGAGCAGTACTTC
CDR3: CASSQVGWPAGGHEQYF

D: NA
V: TRBV27
size: few
J: TRBJ1-4
DNA: TGTGCCAGCAGTCGCCCCAGTGAAAAACTGTTTTTT
CDR3: CASSRPSEKLFF

D: NA
V: TRBV9
size: NA
J: TRBJ2-3
DNA: TGTGCCAGCAGCGTAGTTGGGGGCCCGGATACGCAGTATTTT
CDR3: CASSVVGGPDTQYF

D: NA
V: TRBV5-1
size: NA
J: TRBJ1-4
DNA: TGCGCCAGCAGCCGCACGGCAGGTCCAGGAGAAAAACTGTTTTTT
CDR3: CASSRTAGPGEKLFF

D: TRBD1
V: TRBV5-1
size: NA
J: TRBJ1-1
DNA: TGCGCCAGCAGCGGGAGACAGGGGTCGAGCACTGAAGCTTTCTTT
CDR3: CASSGRQGSSTEAFF